Below, 6 T cell receptor beta chains from the same sample are listed, as sequenced in a study of blood T cell repertoires in COVID-19. Generated by immunoSEQ multiplex PCR, the TCRdb table keeps only in-frame clones and is missing some. The table includes about 260,000 clones, approximately 86% detected once. Sequences were obtained from peripheral blood. These TCRs come from a man in his late teens or twenties with active or convalescent COVID-19.

The rearrangement uses TRBV30 and TRBJ1-3; D remains ambiguous. CDR1 and CDR2 (germline): GTSNPN, SVGIG (reference sequence). Trimming cost V 2 bases and J 0 bases, with 14 bases left between them. The CDR3 has 16 amino acids. The chain's CDR3 is CAWSPFPSFSGNTIYF. CDR3 nucleotide sequence: TGTGCCTGGAGTCCCTTCCCCAGTTTCTCTGGAAACACCATATATTTT.

The rearrangement uses TRBV6-2 or TRBV6-3 and TRBJ2-1; 10 nucleotides agree with TRBD2. V trimming: 2 bases; J trimming: 1 base; junction bases outside the gene matches: 11. The CDR3 totals 19 residues. Germline V gene sequence: CDR1 MNHEY, CDR2 SVGEGT. CDR3 in amino acids: CASSYEPLAGVRSYNEQFF. Written as DNA, the CDR3 is TGTGCCAGCAGTTACGAACCCCTAGCGGGAGTTAGATCCTACAATGAGCAGTTCTTC.

The chain has TRBV7-9 and TRBJ2-4, with a tentative D call TRBD2 (6 bases). The CDR3 is 15 residues long. Trimming stripped 1 base from V and 7 bases from J, with 14 bases between. Per germline, CDR1 SEHNR and CDR2 FQNEAQ (reference sequence). The CDR3 loop is CASSLVMGGANIQYF. The CDR3 DNA follows: TGTGCCAGCAGCTTAGTAATGGGGGGTGCGAACATTCAGTACTTC.

This clone was counted only a few times. This chain connects TRBV4-1 to TRBJ1-5; the D is unclear. This CDR3 comprises 14 residues. Trimming shortened V by 1 base and J by 7 bases, and 11 bases separated the two germline ends. Germline V lookup: CDR1 MGHRA, CDR2 YSYEKL. This CDR3 reads CASSQGHALQPQHF. DNA for the CDR3: TGCGCCAGCAGCCAAGGACACGCCTTGCAGCCCCAGCATTTT.

The chain is built from TRBV2 and TRBJ2-5; 11 bases match TRBD2. The CDR3 extends over 15 amino acids. CDR1 is SNHLY, CDR2 FYNNEI, per germline. V shed 2 bases, J shed 7 bases, and the junction held 6 bases outside the gene matches. This CDR3 is CASSETSGRLGTQYF. As DNA, the CDR3 is TGTGCCAGCAGTGAAACTAGCGGGAGACTGGGGACCCAGTACTTC.

This chain connects TRBV7-2 to TRBJ2-7; 8 bases are shared with TRBD2. The V gene end was trimmed by 5 bases and the J gene end by 2 bases; junction bases not matched to a gene: 5. This CDR3 has 14 amino acids. CDR1 is SGHTA and CDR2 is FQGNSA in the germline V gene. DNA for the CDR3: TGTGCCAGCAGCAAGTTCGGGAGGGCCTACGAGCAGTACTTC. Its translation is CASSKFGRAYEQYF.